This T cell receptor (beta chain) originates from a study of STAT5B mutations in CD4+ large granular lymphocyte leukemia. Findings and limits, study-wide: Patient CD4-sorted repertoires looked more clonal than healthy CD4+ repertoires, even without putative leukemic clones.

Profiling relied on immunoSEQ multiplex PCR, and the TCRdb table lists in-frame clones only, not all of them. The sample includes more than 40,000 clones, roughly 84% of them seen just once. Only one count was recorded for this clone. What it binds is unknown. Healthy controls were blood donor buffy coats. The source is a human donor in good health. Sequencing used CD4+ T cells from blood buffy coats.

The CDR3 nucleotides are TGTGCCTCTCAGGGGGACGACCAGCCCCAGCATTTT. Translation gives CASQGDDQPQHF. The chain employs TRBV30 and TRBJ1-5; 7 bases line up with TRBD1. The V gene end was trimmed by 7 bases and the J gene end by 7 bases; junction bases not matched to a gene: 7. Per the germline V gene, CDR1 is GTSNPN and CDR2 is SVGIG (reference sequence). CDR3 length: 12 amino acids.